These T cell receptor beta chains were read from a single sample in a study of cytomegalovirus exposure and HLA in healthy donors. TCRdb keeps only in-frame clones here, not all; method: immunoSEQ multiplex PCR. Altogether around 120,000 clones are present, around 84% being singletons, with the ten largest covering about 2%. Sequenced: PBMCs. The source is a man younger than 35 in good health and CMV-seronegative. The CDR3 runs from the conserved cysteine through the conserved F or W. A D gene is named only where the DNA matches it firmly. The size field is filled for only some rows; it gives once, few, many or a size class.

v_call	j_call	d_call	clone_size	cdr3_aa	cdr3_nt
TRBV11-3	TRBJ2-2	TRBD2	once	CASSVGGAVRGGELFF	TGTGCCAGCAGCGTCGGGGGGGCAGTGCGTGGCGGGGAGCTGTTTTTT
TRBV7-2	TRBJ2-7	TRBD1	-	CASSSGQATYEQYF	TGTGCCAGCAGCTCTGGACAGGCAACCTACGAGCAGTACTTC
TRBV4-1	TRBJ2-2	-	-	CASRGPSNTGELFF	TGCGCCAGCAGGGGGCCTTCGAACACCGGGGAGCTGTTTTTT
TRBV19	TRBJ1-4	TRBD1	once	CASSGTATNEKLFF	TGTGCCAGTAGCGGGACAGCAACTAATGAAAAACTGTTTTTT
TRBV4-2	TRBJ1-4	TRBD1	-	CASSRPGGQKNEKLFF	TGTGCCAGCAGCCGCCCCGGGGGACAGAAAAATGAAAAACTGTTTTTT
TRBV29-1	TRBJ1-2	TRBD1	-	CSVEGGTGEYGYTF	TGCAGCGTTGAAGGCGGGACAGGGGAATATGGCTACACCTTC
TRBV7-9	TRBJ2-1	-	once	CASSLPGPFLDEQFF	TGTGCCAGCAGCTTACCAGGGCCCTTTTTGGATGAGCAGTTCTTC
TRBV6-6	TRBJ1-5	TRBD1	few	CASSWTGGGNQPQHF	TGTGCCAGCAGTTGGACAGGGGGAGGCAATCAGCCCCAGCATTTT
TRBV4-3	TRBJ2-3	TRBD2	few	CASSQISGGYRDTQYF	TGCGCCAGCAGCCAAATAAGCGGGGGGTATCGGGATACGCAGTATTTT
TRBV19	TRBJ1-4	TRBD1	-	CASSGTGEKNEKLFF	TGTGCCAGTAGTGGGACAGGGGAGAAGAATGAAAAACTGTTTTTT
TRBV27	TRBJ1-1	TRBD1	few	CASSFLPPIDRVGTEAFF	TGTGCCAGCAGTTTTCTCCCTCCAATCGACAGGGTGGGAACTGAAGCTTTCTTT
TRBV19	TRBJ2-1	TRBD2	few	CASSMRLAGAGEQFF	TGTGCCAGTAGTATGCGGCTAGCGGGGGCTGGTGAGCAGTTCTTC
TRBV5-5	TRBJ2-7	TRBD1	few	CASSLGLRDRDSEQYF	TGTGCCAGCAGCTTGGGACTCCGGGACAGGGACAGCGAGCAGTACTTC
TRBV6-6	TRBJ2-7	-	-	CASSQDTDVEQYF	TGTGCCAGCAGCCAGGATACGGATGTCGAGCAGTACTTC
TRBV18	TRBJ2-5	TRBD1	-	CASSPRQGETQYF	TGTGCCAGCTCACCACGACAGGGCGAGACCCAGTACTTC
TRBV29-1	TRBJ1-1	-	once	CSVEIGVMNTEAFF	TGCAGCGTTGAAATCGGGGTAATGAACACTGAAGCTTTCTTT
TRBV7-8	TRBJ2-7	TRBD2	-	CASSSGLAGGLREQYF	TGTGCCAGCAGCTCGGGCTTAGCGGGGGGGCTCCGTGAGCAGTACTTC
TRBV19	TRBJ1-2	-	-	CASSTVPEGSYGYTF	TGTGCCAGTAGTACCGTCCCGGAGGGCTCGTATGGCTACACCTTC
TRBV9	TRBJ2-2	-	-	CASSVGEIRELFF	TGTGCCAGCAGCGTAGGGGAGATTAGGGAGCTGTTTTTT
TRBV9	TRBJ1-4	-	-	CASSLTTNEKLFF	TGTGCCAGCAGCTTAACAACTAATGAAAAACTGTTTTTT
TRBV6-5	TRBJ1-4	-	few	CASSYSSSRVNEKLFF	TGTGCCAGCAGTTACTCGTCGAGCAGGGTGAATGAAAAACTGTTTTTT
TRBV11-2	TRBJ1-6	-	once	CASSSQMSGPYSLHF	TGTGCCAGCAGCTCTCAAATGTCAGGGCCTTATTCCCTCCACTTT
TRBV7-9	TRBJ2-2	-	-	CASSGRERGELFF	TGTGCCAGCAGCGGCCGGGAACGCGGGGAGCTGTTTTTT
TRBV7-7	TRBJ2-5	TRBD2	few	CASSLGSGGAGETQYF	TGTGCCAGCAGCTTAGGGAGCGGGGGGGCAGGAGAGACCCAGTACTTC
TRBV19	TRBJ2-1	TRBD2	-	CASRERGLADNEQFF	TGTGCCAGTAGGGAAAGGGGACTAGCCGACAATGAGCAGTTCTTC
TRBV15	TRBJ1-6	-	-	CATSREASNSPLHF	TGTGCCACCAGCAGAGAGGCCAGTAATTCACCCCTCCACTTT
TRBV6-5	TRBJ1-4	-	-	CASSIDRATNEKLFF	TGTGCCAGCAGTATAGACAGAGCAACTAATGAAAAACTGTTTTTT
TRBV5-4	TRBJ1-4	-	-	CASSSDRWGEKLFF	TGTGCCAGCAGCTCCGACAGGTGGGGTGAAAAACTGTTTTTT
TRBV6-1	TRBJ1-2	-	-	CASRLGGQDGYTF	TGTGCCAGCAGGTTAGGGGGTCAAGATGGCTACACCTTC
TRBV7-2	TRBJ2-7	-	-	CATQESWRSYEQYF	TGTGCCACCCAGGAATCGTGGAGGAGCTACGAGCAGTACTTC
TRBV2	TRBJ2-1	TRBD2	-	CASSPPSGGLNEQFF	TGTGCCAGCAGCCCCCCCAGCGGGGGTCTCAATGAGCAGTTCTTC
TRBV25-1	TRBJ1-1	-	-	CASSDSVVAFF	TGTGCCAGCAGTGACTCAGTTGTGGCTTTCTTT
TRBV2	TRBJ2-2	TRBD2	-	CASSEGRGGLGGELFF	TGTGCCAGCAGTGAAGGTCGGGGGGGCCTGGGCGGGGAGCTGTTTTTT
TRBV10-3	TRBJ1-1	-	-	CAISEQGKNTEAFF	TGTGCCATCAGTGAACAGGGAAAGAACACTGAAGCTTTCTTT
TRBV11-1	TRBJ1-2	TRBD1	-	CASSLLTGGNGYTF	TGTGCCAGCAGCTTACTGACAGGGGGCAATGGCTACACCTTC
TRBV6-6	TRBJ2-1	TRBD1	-	CASSYSLAGGDVEQFF	TGTGCCAGCAGTTACTCCTTGGCAGGGGGTGACGTTGAGCAGTTCTTC
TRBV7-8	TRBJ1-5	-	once	CASSLGVPVGQPQHF	TGTGCCAGCAGCTTAGGTGTGCCGGTCGGGCAGCCCCAGCATTTT
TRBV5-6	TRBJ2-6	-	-	CASSLPGPGANVLTF	TGTGCCAGCAGCCTCCCAGGGCCTGGGGCCAACGTCCTGACTTTC
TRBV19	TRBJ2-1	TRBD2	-	CASTLSRAGGYNEQFF	TGTGCCAGTACCTTATCCCGAGCGGGGGGGTACAATGAGCAGTTCTTC
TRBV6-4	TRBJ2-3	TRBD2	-	CASSVSSGGVDTQYF	TGTGCCAGCAGTGTATCCAGCGGGGGGGTGGATACGCAGTATTTT
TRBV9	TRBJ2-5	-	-	CASSRTPQGETQYF	TGTGCCAGCAGCCGGACCCCCCAGGGAGAGACCCAGTACTTC
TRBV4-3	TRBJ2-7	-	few	CASSRVLGGYEQYF	TGCGCCAGCAGCCGGGTACTAGGAGGATACGAGCAGTACTTC
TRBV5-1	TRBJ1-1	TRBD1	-	CASSPQGAGAFF	TGCGCCAGCAGCCCTCAGGGGGCCGGAGCTTTCTTT
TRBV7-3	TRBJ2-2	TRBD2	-	CASSPPGLAGGAGELFF	TGTGCCAGCAGCCCCCCGGGACTAGCCGGGGGAGCCGGGGAGCTGTTTTTT
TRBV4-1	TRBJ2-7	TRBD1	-	CASSLGLTGKSYEQYF	TGCGCCAGCAGCCTAGGACTGACAGGGAAGTCCTACGAGCAGTACTTC
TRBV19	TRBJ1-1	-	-	CASSTPQGWNTEAFF	TGTGCCAGTAGTACCCCCCAGGGGTGGAACACTGAAGCTTTCTTT
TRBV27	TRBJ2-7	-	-	CASSLSGYGSYEQYF	TGTGCCAGCAGTTTATCCGGGTACGGATCCTACGAGCAGTACTTC
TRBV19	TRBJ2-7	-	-	CASSLRDNTYEQYF	TGTGCCAGTAGTCTCCGGGACAACACCTACGAGCAGTACTTC
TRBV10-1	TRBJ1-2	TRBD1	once	CASSEGTAYGYTF	TGCGCCAGCAGTGAGGGGACAGCCTATGGCTACACCTTC
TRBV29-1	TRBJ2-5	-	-	CSSQGEETQYF	TGCAGCTCACAGGGAGAGGAGACCCAGTACTTC
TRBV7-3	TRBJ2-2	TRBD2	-	CASSLRRGDLTGELFF	TGTGCCAGCAGCTTACGGCGGGGGGATTTAACCGGGGAGCTGTTTTTT
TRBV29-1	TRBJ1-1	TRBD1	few	CSVLTGKNTEAFF	TGCAGCGTCCTGACAGGGAAAAACACTGAAGCTTTCTTT
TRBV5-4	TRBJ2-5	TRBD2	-	CASSLVGTSAETQYF	TGTGCCAGCAGCTTGGTGGGGACTAGCGCCGAGACCCAGTACTTC
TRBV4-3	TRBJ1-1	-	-	CASSPAATENTEAFF	TGCGCCAGCAGCCCCGCTGCCACAGAGAACACTGAAGCTTTCTTT
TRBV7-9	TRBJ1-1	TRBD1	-	CASASPTGAYTEAFF	TGTGCCAGCGCCTCCCCGACAGGGGCATACACTGAAGCTTTCTTT
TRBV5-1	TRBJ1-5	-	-	CASSLAGGDSNQPQHF	TGCGCCAGCAGCTTGGCCGGCGGAGATAGCAATCAGCCCCAGCATTTT
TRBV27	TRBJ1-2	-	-	CASSLYPHRAAGGYTF	TGTGCCAGCAGTTTATACCCCCATAGAGCGGCGGGCGGCTACACCTTC